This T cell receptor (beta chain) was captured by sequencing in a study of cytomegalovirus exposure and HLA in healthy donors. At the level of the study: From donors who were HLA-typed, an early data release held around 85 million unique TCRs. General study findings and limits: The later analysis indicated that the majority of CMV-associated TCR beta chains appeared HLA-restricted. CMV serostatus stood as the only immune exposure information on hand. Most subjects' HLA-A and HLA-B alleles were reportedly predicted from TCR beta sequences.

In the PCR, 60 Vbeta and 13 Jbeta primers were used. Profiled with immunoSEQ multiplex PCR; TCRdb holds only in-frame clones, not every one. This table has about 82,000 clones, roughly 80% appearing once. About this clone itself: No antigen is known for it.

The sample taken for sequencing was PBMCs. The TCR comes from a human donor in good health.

CDR3: CASSPSGTGLGQFF. CDR3 nucleotide sequence: TGTGCCAGTAGTCCATCCGGGACAGGGTTGGGGCAGTTCTTC. The chain uses TRBV19 and TRBJ2-1; 9 nucleotides match TRBD1. The germline gives CDR1 LNHDA, CDR2 SQIVND (reference sequence). The CDR3 runs to 14 residues. Losses at the gene ends were 5 bases for V and 12 bases for J; bases not matched to a gene: 11.